The 22 T cell receptor beta chains listed next were all sequenced from one sample in a study of blood T cell repertoires in COVID-19. The table came from immunoSEQ multiplex PCR; TCRdb's copy has only in-frame clones and leaves some out. The sample contains around 190,000 clones, around 90% of which appear only once. The sequenced sample was PBMCs or T cells enriched from blood (not recorded which). The receptors come from a woman between 18 and 30 years old who had recovered from COVID-19.

This clone occurred a few times. J is TRBJ2-7 and V is TRBV3-1 (or the pseudogene TRBV3-2); 7 bases line up with TRBD1. This CDR3 comprises 16 residues. Germline V gene sequence: CDR1 LGHDT, CDR2 YNNKEL (reference sequence). The V and J ends lost 2 bases and 4 bases, in that order; junction bases with no gene match: 11. The CDR3 coding sequence is TGTGCCAGCAGCCAATCCCGGACAGGTTTGGGATACGAGCAGTACTTC. It is translated as CASSQSRTGLGYEQYF.

The chain couples TRBV19 to TRBJ2-1; 8 bases agree with TRBD2. The germline V gene encodes CDR1 LNHDA and CDR2 SQIVND (reference sequence). V lost 2 bases, J lost 5 bases, and 14 bases stayed unmatched. The CDR3 consists of 18 residues. CDR3 protein: CASSIFWGLGQTDNEQFF. The DNA of the CDR3 is TGTGCCAGTAGTATATTTTGGGGACTAGGGCAAACTGACAATGAGCAGTTCTTC.

V usage is TRBV28 and J usage is TRBJ1-2; D is undetermined. The CDR3 is 14 residues long. CDR1 and CDR2 (germline): MDHEN, SYDVKM. Trimming cost V 6 bases and J 1 base, with 12 bases left between them. CDR3 in DNA: TGTGCCAGCAGCCGCGAATCCCTTAACTATGGCTACACCTTC. Protein: CASSRESLNYGYTF.

The chain employs TRBV5-1 and TRBJ2-3; TRBD2 aligns across 16 bases. CDR1 is SGHRS, CDR2 YFSETQ, per germline. There are 19 residues in the CDR3. V gave up 4 bases and J gave up 4 bases; unmatched junction bases: 12. The CDR3 DNA reads as TGCGCCAGCAGCCCCCGTGGGACTAGCGGGAGGGCCGGGGCAGATACGCAGTATTTT. Its protein is CASSPRGTSGRAGADTQYF.

This clone has just a few counts. Here the CDR3 reads CASSYSENGTPGPGQEAGQYF. DNA of the CDR3: TGTGCCAGCAGTTATTCGGAGAATGGGACTCCAGGACCGGGACAGGAGGCGGGGCAGTACTTC. The chain links TRBV6-2 or TRBV6-3 to TRBJ2-7; 8 bases align to TRBD1. This CDR3 is 21 amino acids long. Germline CDR1 is MNHEY and CDR2 is SVGEGT. The junction had 31 bases not matched to a gene; V was cut back by 3 bases and J by 9 bases.

The V gene is TRBV29-1, the J gene TRBJ1-1, with 7 bases fitting TRBD1. Per the germline V gene, CDR1 is SQVTM and CDR2 is ANQGSEA. The CDR3 is made up of 14 amino acids. V lost 4 bases and J lost 2; bases outside the gene matches: 7. CDR3 residues: CSVAGGNTNTEAFF. The CDR3 region has the DNA TGCAGCGTTGCAGGGGGAAATACAAACACTGAAGCTTTCTTT.

V gene TRBV4-2 combines with J gene TRBJ2-7, with D perhaps matching TRBD1 (5 bases). This CDR3 has 18 amino acids. V was cut by 0 bases and J by 3 bases, with 21 bases left in between. Germline lookup yields CDR1 LGHNA and CDR2 YNFKEQ. The CDR3, as DNA: TGTGCCAGCAGCCAAGAATTGGGGCTACCTCCTTTTCACTACGAGCAGTACTTC. Encoded protein: CASSQELGLPPFHYEQYF.

This clone has a single count. The genes are TRBV12-3 or TRBV12-4 and TRBJ2-3; D unresolved. CDR3 length: 13 amino acids. The V end was cut by 7 bases, the J end by 8 bases, with 16 bases between. CDR3 loop: CASTIHSIGTQYF. DNA for the CDR3: TGTGCCAGCACCATCCACTCGATCGGTACGCAGTATTTT.

This clone has only one observation. Its ends do not fully match the called genes, so a read error is possible. The chain recombines TRBV2 with TRBJ1-4; TRBD1 might be the D (6 bases). This CDR3 contains 16 residues. The germline V gene encodes CDR1 SNHLY and CDR2 FYNNEI. In DNA, the CDR3 is TGTGCCAGCAGCGAAGGGTCTGCAGGGGCGAGTGAAAAACTGTTTTTT. Residues: CASSEGSAGASEKLFF.

The chain has TRBV4-3 and TRBJ2-4, with 10 bases matching TRBD2. Looked up from germline, CDR1 is LGHNA and CDR2 is YSLEER. The V segment lost 1 base and the J segment 6 bases; nucleotides outside the gene matches: 12. The CDR3 totals 18 residues. As DNA, the CDR3 is TGCGCCAGCAGCCAAGCCATTATTATAGCGGGGGGTGGAAACATTCAGTACTTC. As protein: CASSQAIIIAGGGNIQYF.

The chain has TRBV2 and TRBJ2-2; D unresolved. CDR3 size: 15 residues. V was pared by 3 bases and J by 0 bases, with 8 bases between. In germline, CDR1 is SNHLY, CDR2 FYNNEI. The CDR3 spells CASSDVRTNTGELFF. The CDR3 bases are TGTGCCAGCAGTGATGTCAGGACGAACACCGGGGAGCTGTTTTTT.

V usage is TRBV6-5 and J usage is TRBJ2-7; TRBD2 agrees at 7 bases. The CDR3 consists of 15 residues. After removal of 5 bases from V and 0 bases from J, the junction contained 7 bases not matched to a gene. Germline V gene data show CDR1 as MNHEY and CDR2 as SVGAGI. The CDR3 region has the DNA TGTGCCAGCAGTCCCGGGAGGTCGAGCTCCTACGAGCAGTACTTC. This encodes CASSPGRSSSYEQYF.

The V gene is TRBV5-1, the J gene TRBJ1-1; D call uncertain. The length of the CDR3 is 13 residues. V lost 1 base and J lost 3, with 7 bases in between. Germline CDR1 SGHRS, CDR2 YFSETQ. CDR3 amino acids: CASSLIIDTEAFF. CDR3 DNA sequence: TGCGCCAGCAGCTTGATTATAGACACTGAAGCTTTCTTT.

This rearrangement joins TRBV19 to TRBJ1-2; 9 nucleotides line up with TRBD1. CDR3 length: 15 amino acids. V gave up 9 bases and J gave up 2 bases; unmatched junction bases: 10. The germline gives CDR1 LNHDA, CDR2 SQIVND (reference sequence). The CDR3 protein is CASRDLTGGNYGYTF. CDR3 bases: TGTGCCAGCCGCGACCTGACAGGGGGGAACTATGGCTACACCTTC.

The CDR3 DNA is TGTGCCAGCAGTCCGAGGAAATACGACAGGGACATCAATCAGCCCCAGCATTTT. Protein: CASSPRKYDRDINQPQHF. The chain links TRBV6-6 to TRBJ1-5, with 7 bases lining up with TRBD1. V shed 5 bases, J shed 3 bases, and the junction held 16 bases outside the gene matches. From germline, CDR1 is MNHNY and CDR2 SVGAGI (reference sequence). This CDR3 has 18 residues.

This chain connects TRBV4-3 to TRBJ1-1; 7 positions agree with TRBD1. Germline V lookup: CDR1 LGHNA, CDR2 YSLEER. V was pared by 6 bases and J by 1 base, with 2 bases of the junction left unmatched. This CDR3 has 13 amino acids. CDR3: CASRGDRNTEAFF. The CDR3 bases are TGCGCCAGCAGAGGGGACAGGAACACTGAAGCTTTCTTT.

The V gene is TRBV9, the J gene TRBJ1-1, with D maybe TRBD1 (5 bases). The CDR3 extends over 16 amino acids. With 4 bases removed from V and 3 bases from J, the gap between germline ends came to 19 bases. The germline V gene has CDR1 SGDLS and CDR2 YYNGEE. CDR3 DNA: TGTGCCAGCAGCATTTCCGGGGGGGGAGAGCACACTGAAGCTTTCTTT. Translation: CASSISGGGEHTEAFF. Full variable domain (outside the CDR3, taken from reference TRBV9 and TRBJ1-1): DSGVTQTPKHLITATGQRVTLRCSPRSGDLSVYWYQQSLDQGLQFLIQYYNGEERAKGNILERFSAQQFPDLHSELNLSSLELGDSALYFCASSISGGGEHTEAFFGQGTRLTVV.

The V gene is TRBV6-5, the J gene TRBJ2-1; D possibly corresponds to TRBD2 (7 bases). Trimming removed 6 bases at V and 4 bases at J, with 13 bases between. CDR1 and CDR2 (germline): MNHEY, SVGAGI. The length of the CDR3 is 14 residues. As DNA, the CDR3 is TGTGCCAGCAGGAGGGCGGGGGCTTACAATGAGCAGTTCTTC. Translating gives CASRRAGAYNEQFF.

The rearrangement joins TRBV7-8 to TRBJ1-4; D is uncertain. Germline CDR1 reads SGHVS; CDR2 reads FQNEAQ. Deletions cut 3 bases from V and 4 bases from J, with 12 bases between. The CDR3 is 15 residues long. The CDR3 reads CASSLASGINEKLFF. DNA for the CDR3: TGTGCCAGCAGCTTGGCCTCCGGGATTAATGAAAAACTGTTTTTT.

This clone was counted once. J is TRBJ2-3 and V is TRBV5-6; tentatively, D is TRBD2 (5 bases). Trimming took 0 bases from V and 0 from J, leaving 14 bases between them. Germline CDR1 SGHDT, CDR2 YYEEEE. The CDR3 sequence is 17 residues long. CDR3 in amino acids: CASSLALARISTDTQYF. The CDR3 DNA is TGTGCCAGCAGCTTGGCCCTAGCTAGGATTAGCACAGATACGCAGTATTTT.

This chain uses TRBV3-1 (or the pseudogene TRBV3-2) with TRBJ1-4; D possibly corresponds to TRBD1 (5 bases). The germline V and J ends were trimmed by 2 bases and 8 bases, with 6 bases remaining between them. The CDR3 extends over 12 amino acids. The germline V gene encodes CDR1 LGHDT and CDR2 YNNKEL (reference sequence). The CDR3, as DNA: TGTGCCAGCAGCCAAAGGGGCGAAAAACTGTTTTTT. Protein: CASSQRGEKLFF.

This clone was counted only a few times. The J gene is TRBJ1-1, the V gene TRBV29-1; weak D call: TRBD1 (5 bases). The CDR3 contains 12 residues. Per germline, CDR1 SQVTM and CDR2 ANQGSEA. Deletions cut 3 bases from V and 10 bases from J, with 15 bases between. In nucleotides, the CDR3 is TGCAGCGTTGATGGGGGGGGGACGTCAGCTTTCTTT. Protein: CSVDGGGTSAFF. Using reference TRBV29-1 and TRBJ1-1 for the parts outside the CDR3, the full variable domain is SAVISQKPSRDICQRGTSLTIQCQVDSQVTMMFWYRQQPGQSLTLIATANQGSEATYESGFVIDKFPISRPNLTFSTLTVSNMSPEDSSIYLCSVDGGGTSAFFGQGTRLTVV.